A single sample is the source of the 2 T cell receptor beta chains below, sequenced in a study of identical twins (TCRdb year 2016). Receptor libraries were prepared by 5' RACE. Sequencing instrument: Illumina HiSeq 2000. Starting from the raw public reads, TCRdb applied fastp trimming at Q25, assembled clones with MiXCR and retained in-frame beta chains. Under each unique CDR3 protein, matching rows form one entry showing the most common genes and DNA. The sample table holds around 230,000 distinct CDR3 sequences, of which 6.5% were seen once. Of the sample, approximately 14% falls within the top ten clones. A further study also used this sample, focusing on T cells expressing NK-cell markers.

The sample taken for sequencing was CD8+ T cells sorted from blood. The receptors here all came from a woman under 30 in good health.

This chain's CDR3 is CASRAQGASSYEQYF. The DNA for the CDR3 is TGTGCCAGCAGGGCTCAGGGGGCATCTTCCTACGAGCAGTACTTC. This chain joins TRBV2 and TRBJ2-7; 8 bases match TRBD1. CDR3 length: 15 amino acids. The J segment lost 1 base and the V segment lost 6 bases, leaving 8 bases of the junction unmatched. In germline, CDR1 is SNHLY, CDR2 FYNNEI.

On this clonotype: Its ends do not fully match the called genes, so a read error is possible. The chain joins TRBV6-1 to TRBJ2-4, with TRBD1 matching over 10 bases. The V gene's germline CDR1 is MNHNS and CDR2 SASEGT. CDR3 length equals 10 residues. Here the CDR3 DNA reads TGTGCCAGCACCGGGACAGGGGTACACTTC. It yields the protein CASTGTGVHF.